This entry lists 8 T cell receptor beta chains sequenced from one sample in a study of T cell responses to AZD1222 COVID-19 vaccine. TCRdb's copy holds only in-frame clones and misses some; the assay was immunoSEQ multiplex PCR. The sample carries more than 85,000 clones, 88% recorded once. This material consisted of peripheral blood, taken on day 0 of AZD1222 vaccination. Every receptor here comes from an adult in good health.

This rearrangement joins TRBV24-1 to TRBJ2-2; TRBD1 aligns across 11 bases. The CDR3 loop spans 16 amino acids. The germline gives CDR1 KGHDR, CDR2 SFDVKD. V lost 4 bases and J lost 6; bases outside the gene matches: 6. The CDR3 sequence: CATSDKGQGVSGELFF. In DNA form, the CDR3 reads TGTGCCACCAGTGACAAGGGACAGGGGGTATCCGGGGAGCTGTTTTTT.

This chain uses TRBV27 with TRBJ2-7; a possible D gene is TRBD1 (6 bases). Per germline, CDR1 MNHEY and CDR2 SMNVEV (reference sequence). The CDR3 runs to 13 residues. V shed 6 bases and J shed 2 bases, with 11 bases lying between them. The CDR3 protein is CASRQGSAYEQYF. CDR3 sequence (DNA): TGTGCCAGCAGACAGGGATCCGCCTACGAGCAGTACTTC.

The chain recombines TRBV5-4 with TRBJ1-1; a weak D match, TRBD1 (6 bases). CDR1 SGHNT and CDR2 YYREEE come from the germline V gene (reference sequence). V was pared by 3 bases and J by 6 bases, with 15 bases between. CDR3 size: 14 residues. CDR3 amino acids: CASSWGAGGPEAFF. The CDR3, as DNA: TGTGCCAGCAGCTGGGGGGCTGGTGGGCCTGAAGCTTTCTTT.

The CDR3 region is CSARDSGDQPQHF. CDR3 DNA sequence: TGCAGCGCACGGGACTCCGGGGATCAGCCCCAGCATTTT. This chain uses TRBV29-1 with TRBJ1-5; D is possibly TRBD1 (5 bases). The germline gives CDR1 SQVTM, CDR2 ANQGSEA. The CDR3 consists of 13 residues. Trimming took 7 bases from V and 5 from J, leaving 15 bases between them. Supplemented by reference TRBV29-1 and TRBJ1-5, the full variable domain reads SAVISQKPSRDICQRGTSLTIQCQVDSQVTMMFWYRQQPGQSLTLIATANQGSEATYESGFVIDKFPISRPNLTFSTLTVSNMSPEDSSIYLCSARDSGDQPQHFGDGTRLSIL.

The rearrangement uses TRBV19 and TRBJ2-1; 7 bases agree with TRBD1. The CDR3 is 14 residues long. Germline V CDR1 and CDR2: LNHDA, SQIVND (reference sequence). With V trimmed by 8 bases and J by 5 bases, 9 bases remained unmatched. The CDR3 region has the DNA TGTGCCAGTTCAAGACAGGGTACCGACAATGAGCAGTTCTTC. Its protein is CASSRQGTDNEQFF.

This sequence joins TRBV24-1 and TRBJ1-1; 8 nucleotides line up with TRBD1. In germline, CDR1 is KGHDR, CDR2 SFDVKD. Trimming took 7 bases from V and 3 from J; bases not matched to a gene: 9. This CDR3 is 15 amino acids long. As DNA, the CDR3 is TGTGCCACCAGGACCCTGGACAGGGCGGACACTGAAGCTTTCTTT. As protein: CATRTLDRADTEAFF.

The chain joins TRBV19 to TRBJ1-1; D possibly corresponds to TRBD1 (5 bases). V was pared by 7 bases and J by 3 bases, with 9 bases between. The length of the CDR3 is 12 residues. CDR1 and CDR2 (germline): LNHDA, SQIVND (reference sequence). The CDR3 is CASKRRDTEAFF. The CDR3 DNA is TGTGCCAGTAAGCGCAGGGACACTGAAGCTTTCTTT.

The rearrangement uses TRBV7-3 and TRBJ1-2, with 10 positions matching TRBD1. This CDR3 is 17 amino acids long. CDR1 is SGHTA and CDR2 is FQGTGA in the germline V gene. V lost 4 bases to trimming and J lost 7 bases; unmatched junction nucleotides: 15. The CDR3: CASSSDRGAQGPGGYTF. The CDR3 DNA is TGTGCCAGCAGCTCGGACAGGGGGGCGCAGGGTCCTGGTGGCTACACCTTC.